This T cell receptor beta chain was identified during a study of identical twins. In TCRdb, the 5' RACE reads were re-called with MiXCR into one record per CDR3 protein. The repertoire holds approximately 190,000 distinct CDR3 sequences, with more than 15% as singletons. This clonotype was observed many times. Looked up from germline, CDR1 is SNHLY and CDR2 is FYNNEI. V gave up 7 bases and J gave up 4 bases; unmatched junction bases: 8. This CDR3 is built from 15 residues. This sample also appeared in a second study, on T cells expressing NK-cell markers.

The sequence came from a young woman in good health. J is TRBJ2-1 and V is TRBV2; 9 bases fit TRBD2. Input material: CD8+ T cells sorted from blood. This CDR3 is CASTESGRRYNEQFF. As DNA, the CDR3 is TGTGCCAGCACCGAGAGCGGGAGGAGATACAATGAGCAGTTCTTC.